This T cell receptor (beta chain) was sequenced during a study of beta chain features in type 1 diabetes. As every portion of the isolated RNA was reverse transcribed, the sequencing read expressed TCRB transcripts. TCRdb's table, derived via immunoSEQ multiplex PCR, lists solely in-frame clones and lacks some. The table includes fewer than 900,000 clones, 15% to 20% detected once. Germline V gene data show CDR1 as LNHDA and CDR2 as SQIVND (reference sequence). The CDR3 covers 13 residues. Trimming cost V 5 bases and J 4 bases, with 11 bases left between them. A CD45RO/CCR7/CD25/CD127/CD95/CD27 panel sorted naive, central memory, regulatory and stem cell-like memory CD4+ cells.

V and J are TRBV19 and TRBJ1-2; D is possibly TRBD1 (6 bases). Sequenced material: naive CD4+ T cells from blood. This sequence was found in a young woman in good health. CDR3: CASSPGQSYGYTF. DNA for the CDR3: TGTGCCAGTAGTCCCGGACAGAGCTATGGCTACACCTTC. Based on the CDR3 plus reference TRBV19 and TRBJ1-2, the full variable domain is DGGITQSPKYLFRKEGQNVTLSCEQNLNHDAMYWYRQDPGQGLRLIYYSQIVNDFQKGDIAEGYSVSREKKESFPLTVTSAQKNPTAFYLCASSPGQSYGYTFGSGTRLTVV.